The 25 T cell receptor beta chains below were found in one sample sequenced in a study of cytomegalovirus exposure and HLA in healthy donors. PCR used 60 Vbeta primers and 13 Jbeta primers. Assay used: immunoSEQ multiplex PCR; TCRdb lists only in-frame clones, some missing. Seen here are approximately 160,000 clones, 75% observed once, and the top ten hold roughly 5%. Sequencing input: PBMCs. The origin of the receptors is a male donor in good health and CMV-seronegative.

Written as DNA, the CDR3 is TGTGCCAGCAGCCCGACAGGAAGGTTCGTCACTGAAGCTTTCTTT. Protein product: CASSPTGRFVTEAFF. The rearrangement joins TRBV7-2 to TRBJ1-1, with a weak D call TRBD1 (6 bases). V gave up 5 bases and J gave up 4 bases, with 17 bases separating them. Germline V gene sequence: CDR1 SGHTA, CDR2 FQGNSA. The CDR3 is 15 amino acids.

The chain joins TRBV27 to TRBJ2-2; TRBD1 matches 10 bases. V was pared by 1 base and J by 5 bases, with 13 bases of the junction left unmatched. In germline, CDR1 is MNHEY, CDR2 SMNVEV (reference sequence). The CDR3 loop spans 19 amino acids. The CDR3 nucleotides are TGTGCCAGCAGTTTATATGGGGACAGGGGTCGGTCGCGGACCGGGGAGCTGTTTTTT. Residues: CASSLYGDRGRSRTGELFF.

This chain links TRBV11-2 with TRBJ2-2; a weak D match, TRBD2 (5 bases). The CDR3 is 14 residues long. The V and J ends lost 1 base and 7 bases respectively, with 10 bases between them. In germline, CDR1 is SGHAT, CDR2 FQNNGV. Here the CDR3 DNA reads TGTGCCAGCAGCTTAGCACTAGGCGGCGGGGAGCTGTTTTTT. The encoded protein is CASSLALGGGELFF.

The chain joins TRBV4-2 to TRBJ1-6; 7 nucleotides align to TRBD1. V lost 2 bases and J lost 3; bases outside the gene matches: 13. CDR1 is LGHNA, CDR2 YNFKEQ, per germline. This CDR3 spans 19 amino acids. Written as DNA, the CDR3 is TGTGCCAGCAGCCAATCCCTACGTGGGACAGCCTACTATAATTCACCCCTCCACTTT. This sequence encodes CASSQSLRGTAYYNSPLHF.

The CDR3 nucleotides are TGTGCCAGCAGTTTAGATTTTAGTCGGGCTAGCGGGAGGTCGGATACGCAGTATTTT. Its protein product is CASSLDFSRASGRSDTQYF. This chain connects TRBV28 to TRBJ2-3; 11 nucleotides agree with TRBD2. CDR1 MDHEN and CDR2 SYDVKM come from the germline V gene. This CDR3 is 19 amino acids long. J lost 6 bases, V lost 2 bases, and 16 bases had no gene match. The entire variable domain, with the rest obtained from reference TRBV28 and TRBJ2-3, is as follows: DVKVTQSSRYLVKRTGEKVFLECVQDMDHENMFWYRQDPGLGLRLIYFSYDVKMKEKGDIPEGYSVSREKKERFSLILESASTNQTSMYLCASSLDFSRASGRSDTQYFGPGTRLTVL.

DNA of the CDR3: TGTGCCAGCAGCTTACAGGCCCTGAACACTGAAGCTTTCTTT. Translated: CASSLQALNTEAFF. The chain couples TRBV7-9 to TRBJ1-1; D not certain. This CDR3 is 14 amino acids long. CDR1 is SEHNR and CDR2 is FQNEAQ in the germline V gene (reference sequence). The germline V and J ends were trimmed by 2 bases and 0 bases, with 7 bases remaining between them.

The J gene is TRBJ1-1, the V gene TRBV18, with D perhaps matching TRBD1 (5 bases). The CDR3 totals 14 residues. CDR1 KGHSH and CDR2 LQKENI come from the germline V gene. The V end was cut by 2 bases, the J end by 0 bases, with 7 bases between. The CDR3 protein is CASSPETVNTEAFF. CDR3 nucleotides: TGTGCCAGCTCACCAGAGACAGTGAACACTGAAGCTTTCTTT.

V is TRBV11-2 and J is TRBJ1-6; TRBD1 might be the D (5 bases). The CDR3 covers 14 residues. Trimming removed 4 bases from V and 7 bases from J, with 11 bases in between. Germline V gene data show CDR1 as SGHAT and CDR2 as FQNNGV. The CDR3 region is CASSYGAGNSPLHF. Written as DNA, the CDR3 is TGTGCCAGCAGCTATGGGGCAGGCAATTCACCCCTCCACTTT.

This clone was recorded a few times. V usage is TRBV9 and J usage is TRBJ2-1, with TRBD2 identical over 13 bases. V lost 7 bases and J lost 7; bases outside the gene matches: 2. The germline V gene encodes CDR1 SGDLS and CDR2 YYNGEE. CDR3 length equals 13 residues. The CDR3 DNA reads TGTGCCAGCGGGACTAGCGGGGCAAATGAGCAGTTCTTC. Translating it yields CASGTSGANEQFF.

The CDR3 is CASRAGGSRTEAFF. CDR3 DNA sequence: TGTGCCAGCAGAGCAGGGGGCAGCCGAACTGAAGCTTTCTTT. The rearrangement joins TRBV27 to TRBJ1-1; TRBD1 agrees at 8 bases. V was clipped by 6 bases and J by 5 bases; unmatched bases: 8. Germline loops: CDR1 MNHEY, CDR2 SMNVEV (reference sequence). The CDR3 consists of 14 residues.

The chain couples TRBV6-5 to TRBJ2-7, with 9 bases lining up with TRBD1. The J segment lost 2 bases and the V segment lost 3 bases, leaving 5 bases of the junction unmatched. The germline V gene encodes CDR1 MNHEY and CDR2 SVGAGI. The CDR3 has 15 residues. The CDR3 loop reads CASSYGTGSAYEQYF. For the CDR3, the DNA is TGTGCCAGCAGTTATGGGACAGGGTCGGCCTACGAGCAGTACTTC.

J is TRBJ2-5 and V is TRBV2; 13 bases are a match to TRBD2. The DNA end is a closer match to TRBJ2-7, so the J assignment may be wrong. From germline, CDR1 is SNHLY and CDR2 FYNNEI. The CDR3 runs 15 residues. The CDR3 DNA sequence: TGTGCCAGCAGGGGGACTAGCGGGGTCTCCTACGAGCAGTACTTC. Its translation is CASRGTSGVSYEQYF.

J is TRBJ2-5 and V is TRBV6-5, with a possible D match to TRBD2 (6 bases). Germline lookup yields CDR1 MNHEY and CDR2 SVGAGI. Trimming stripped 4 bases from V and 3 bases from J, with 15 bases between. The CDR3 sequence is 15 residues long. In DNA form, the CDR3 reads TGTGCCAGCAGTTTGGACTACCTCAGCAAAGAGACCCAGTACTTC. Residues: CASSLDYLSKETQYF.

The genes are TRBV6-1 and TRBJ1-6; weak D call: TRBD1 (5 bases). Germline CDR1 reads MNHNS; CDR2 reads SASEGT. V lost 2 bases to trimming and J lost 7 bases, with 21 bases between them. This CDR3 has 18 residues. The CDR3 here is CASSEFGWGGVRNSPLHF. DNA of the CDR3: TGTGCCAGCAGTGAATTTGGGTGGGGGGGGGTAAGAAATTCACCCCTCCACTTT.

This clone was counted once. The chain recombines TRBV29-1 with TRBJ1-5, with 7 positions matching TRBD1. Germline V lookup: CDR1 SQVTM, CDR2 ANQGSEA. The CDR3 length is 14 residues. V gave up 4 bases and J gave up 3 bases; unmatched junction bases: 6. Written as DNA, the CDR3 is TGCAGCGTTGCGGGGACAGATCTCAATCAGCCCCAGCATTTT. Translated, it gives CSVAGTDLNQPQHF.

The chain couples TRBV7-9 to TRBJ1-5; D remains ambiguous. Trimming shortened V by 1 base and J by 4 bases, and 5 bases separated the two germline ends. This CDR3 comprises 13 residues. The V gene's germline CDR1 is SEHNR and CDR2 FQNEAQ (reference sequence). The CDR3 DNA is TGTGCCAGCAGCTTAGGGGCAAATCAGCCCCAGCATTTT. This translates into CASSLGANQPQHF.

The rearrangement joins TRBV27 to TRBJ1-1; unclear D gene. Between the trimmed V and J ends, which lost 0 bases and 1 base, there was a span of 6 bases. This CDR3 spans 14 amino acids. Germline V CDR1 and CDR2: MNHEY, SMNVEV (reference sequence). CDR3 in DNA: TGTGCCAGCAGTTTATCCGGAGCGAACACTGAAGCTTTCTTT. Its protein product is CASSLSGANTEAFF.

The chain carries TRBV19 and TRBJ2-7; perhaps TRBD1 as D (5 bases). Germline loops: CDR1 LNHDA, CDR2 SQIVND (reference sequence). The CDR3 loop spans 12 amino acids. Deletions cut 5 bases from V and 3 bases from J, with 8 bases between. The CDR3 bases are TGTGCCAGTAGTTCCCAGGGCTACGAGCAGTACTTC. This translates into CASSSQGYEQYF.

The V gene is TRBV29-1, the J gene TRBJ2-1; maybe TRBD2 (7 bases). Trimming took off 6 bases at V and 1 base at J, with 19 bases between the two ends. Germline-derived CDR1 and CDR2 are SQVTM and ANQGSEA. The CDR3 is 16 residues long. CDR3 residues: CSVGGGGLRSYNEQFF. DNA for the CDR3: TGCAGCGTCGGAGGGGGAGGGCTCAGGTCCTACAATGAGCAGTTCTTC.

V and J are TRBV4-1 and TRBJ2-1, with D maybe TRBD1 (5 bases). Germline loops: CDR1 MGHRA, CDR2 YSYEKL. With 5 bases removed from V and 4 bases from J, the gap between germline ends came to 15 bases. There are 15 residues in the CDR3. The CDR3 DNA reads TGCGCCAGCAGCGAGACCCAAGGGGAATACAATGAGCAGTTCTTC. Amino acids: CASSETQGEYNEQFF.

V is TRBV5-1 and J is TRBJ2-7; 10 nucleotides line up with TRBD2. The CDR3 has 14 residues. Germline assignment: CDR1 SGHRS and CDR2 YFSETQ. V dropped 4 bases and J dropped 5; count of bases not matched to a gene: 6. CDR3 loop: CASSPSGSLHEQYF. CDR3 bases: TGCGCCAGCAGCCCTAGCGGGAGCTTACACGAGCAGTACTTC.

This sequence joins TRBV6-5 and TRBJ2-7; TRBD1 agrees at 8 bases. The CDR3 is made up of 15 amino acids. J gave up 3 bases and V 3 bases, and 7 bases lay outside the gene matches. Germline V gene data show CDR1 as MNHEY and CDR2 as SVGAGI. CDR3 bases: TGTGCCAGCAGTTATTCCTCCGGACAGGGCTACGAGCAGTACTTC. This gives the protein CASSYSSGQGYEQYF.

The CDR3 DNA follows: TGTGCCAGTAGTATCGGTTCACCCCTCCACTTT. This sequence encodes CASSIGSPLHF. The V gene is TRBV19, the J gene TRBJ1-6; D is unclear. The CDR3 runs 11 residues. Germline values: CDR1 LNHDA, CDR2 SQIVND (reference sequence). V lost 3 bases, J lost 9 bases, and 3 bases lay in between.

The rearrangement links TRBV19 to TRBJ2-3; 9 positions agree with TRBD2. This CDR3 spans 15 amino acids. V shed 3 bases and J 5 bases; nucleotides not matched to a gene: 6. Germline lookup yields CDR1 LNHDA and CDR2 SQIVND (reference sequence). This chain's CDR3 is CASSIGLASGDTQYF. The CDR3 coding sequence is TGTGCCAGTAGTATTGGACTAGCGTCCGGAGATACGCAGTATTTT.

The chain recombines TRBV2 with TRBJ2-7; 7 bases agree with TRBD1. The V and J ends lost 8 bases and 5 bases, in that order; junction bases with no gene match: 9. The CDR3 is made up of 13 amino acids. Germline CDR1 reads SNHLY; CDR2 reads FYNNEI. Here the CDR3 reads CASCRGGENEQYF. CDR3 bases: TGTGCCAGCTGCCGAGGGGGCGAGAACGAGCAGTACTTC.